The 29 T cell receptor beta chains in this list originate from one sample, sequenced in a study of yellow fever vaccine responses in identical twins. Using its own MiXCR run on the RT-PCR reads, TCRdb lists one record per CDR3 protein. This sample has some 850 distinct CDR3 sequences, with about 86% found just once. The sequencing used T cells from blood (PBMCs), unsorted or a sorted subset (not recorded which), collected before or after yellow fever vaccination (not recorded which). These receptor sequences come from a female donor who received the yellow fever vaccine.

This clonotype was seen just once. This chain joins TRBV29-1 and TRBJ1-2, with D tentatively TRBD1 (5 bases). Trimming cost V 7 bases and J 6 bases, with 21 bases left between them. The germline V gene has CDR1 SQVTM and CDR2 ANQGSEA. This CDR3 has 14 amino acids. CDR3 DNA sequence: TGCAGCGCCACAACGGGGGGGATTGGAAATGGCTACACCTTC. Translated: CSATTGGIGNGYTF.

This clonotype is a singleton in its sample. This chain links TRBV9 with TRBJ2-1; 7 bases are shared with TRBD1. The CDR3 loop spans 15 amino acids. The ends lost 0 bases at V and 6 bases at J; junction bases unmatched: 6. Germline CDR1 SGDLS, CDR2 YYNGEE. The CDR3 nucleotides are TGTGCCAGCAGCGTAGCTGTGGCAGGGGGCAATGAGCAGTTCTTC. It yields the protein CASSVAVAGGNEQFF.

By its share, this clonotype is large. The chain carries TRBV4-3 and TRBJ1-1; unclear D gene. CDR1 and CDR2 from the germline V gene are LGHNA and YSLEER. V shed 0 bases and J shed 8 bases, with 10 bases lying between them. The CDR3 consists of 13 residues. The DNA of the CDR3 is TGCGCCAGCAGCCAAGAGGCGCAGAGAGAAGCTTTCTTT. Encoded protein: CASSQEAQREAFF.

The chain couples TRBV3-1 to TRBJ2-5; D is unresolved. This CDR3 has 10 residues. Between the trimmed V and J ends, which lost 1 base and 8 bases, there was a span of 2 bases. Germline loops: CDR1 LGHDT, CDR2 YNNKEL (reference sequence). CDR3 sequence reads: CASSQGTQYF. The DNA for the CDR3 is TGTGCCAGCAGCCAAGGTACCCAGTACTTC.

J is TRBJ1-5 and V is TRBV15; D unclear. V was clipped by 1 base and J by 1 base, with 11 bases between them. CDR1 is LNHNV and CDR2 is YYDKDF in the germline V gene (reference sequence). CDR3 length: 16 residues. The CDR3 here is CATSRVLAGSNQPQHF. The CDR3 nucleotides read TGTGCCACCAGCAGAGTGCTTGCCGGGAGCAATCAGCCCCAGCATTTT.

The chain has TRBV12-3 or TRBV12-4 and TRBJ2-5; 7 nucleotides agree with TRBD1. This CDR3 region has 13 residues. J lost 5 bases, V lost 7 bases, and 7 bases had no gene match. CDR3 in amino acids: CASTPDRIETQYF. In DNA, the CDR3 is TGTGCCAGCACCCCGGACAGGATCGAGACCCAGTACTTC.

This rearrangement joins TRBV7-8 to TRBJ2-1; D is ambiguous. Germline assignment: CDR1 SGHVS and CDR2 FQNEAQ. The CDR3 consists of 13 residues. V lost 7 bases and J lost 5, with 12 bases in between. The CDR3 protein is CASTTIYHNEQFF. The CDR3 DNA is TGTGCCAGCACCACCATCTACCACAATGAGCAGTTCTTC.

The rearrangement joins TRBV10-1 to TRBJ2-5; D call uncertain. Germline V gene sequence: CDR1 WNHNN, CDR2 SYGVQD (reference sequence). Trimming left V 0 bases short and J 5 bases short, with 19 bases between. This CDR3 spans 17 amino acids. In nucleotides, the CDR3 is TGCGCCAGCAGTGAGTCGAATTATGTGTCGGTCATGGAGACCCAGTACTTC. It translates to CASSESNYVSVMETQYF.

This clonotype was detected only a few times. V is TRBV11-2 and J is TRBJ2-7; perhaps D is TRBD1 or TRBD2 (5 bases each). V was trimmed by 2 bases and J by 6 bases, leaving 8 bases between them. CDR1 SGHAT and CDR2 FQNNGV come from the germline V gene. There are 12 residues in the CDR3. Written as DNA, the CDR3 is TGTGCCAGCAGCTTAAGAGGGGTCGAGCAGTACTTC. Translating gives CASSLRGVEQYF.

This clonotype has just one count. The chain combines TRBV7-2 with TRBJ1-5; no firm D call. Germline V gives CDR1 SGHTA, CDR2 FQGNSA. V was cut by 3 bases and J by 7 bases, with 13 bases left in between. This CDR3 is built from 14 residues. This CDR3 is CASSLAAIGQPQHF. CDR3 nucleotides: TGTGCCAGCAGCTTGGCGGCGATAGGCCAGCCCCAGCATTTT.

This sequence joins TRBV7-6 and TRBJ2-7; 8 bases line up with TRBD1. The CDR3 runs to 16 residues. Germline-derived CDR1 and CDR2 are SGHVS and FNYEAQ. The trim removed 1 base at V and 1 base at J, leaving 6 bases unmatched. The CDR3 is CASSLGQGAVSYEQYV. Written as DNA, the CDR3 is TGTGCCAGCAGCTTAGGGCAGGGGGCGGTTTCCTACGAGCAGTACGTC.

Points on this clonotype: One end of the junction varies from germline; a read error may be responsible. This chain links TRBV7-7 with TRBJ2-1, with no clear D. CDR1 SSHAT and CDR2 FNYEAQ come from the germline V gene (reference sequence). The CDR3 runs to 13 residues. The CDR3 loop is CASSPDRYNEQFF. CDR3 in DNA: TGTGCTAGCAGCCCAGACCGGTACAATGAGCAGTTCTTC.

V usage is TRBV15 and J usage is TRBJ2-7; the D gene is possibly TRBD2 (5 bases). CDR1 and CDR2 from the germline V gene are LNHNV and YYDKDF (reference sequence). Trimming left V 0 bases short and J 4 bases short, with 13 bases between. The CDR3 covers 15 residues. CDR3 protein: CATSREADPPYEQYF. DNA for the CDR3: TGTGCCACCAGCAGAGAAGCGGACCCCCCGTACGAGCAGTACTTC.

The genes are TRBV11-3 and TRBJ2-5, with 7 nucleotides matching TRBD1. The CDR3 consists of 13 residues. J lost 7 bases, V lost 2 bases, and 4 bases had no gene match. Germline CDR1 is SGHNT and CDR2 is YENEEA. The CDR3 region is CASSLSPGGTQYF. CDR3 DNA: TGTGCCAGCAGCTTATCCCCAGGGGGGACCCAGTACTTC.

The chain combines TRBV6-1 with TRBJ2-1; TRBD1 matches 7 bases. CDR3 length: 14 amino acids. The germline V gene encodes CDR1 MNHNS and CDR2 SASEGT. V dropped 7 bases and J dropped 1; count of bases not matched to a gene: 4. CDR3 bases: TGTGCCAGCAACCTACAGGGGTCCTACAATGAGCAGTTCTTC. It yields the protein CASNLQGSYNEQFF.

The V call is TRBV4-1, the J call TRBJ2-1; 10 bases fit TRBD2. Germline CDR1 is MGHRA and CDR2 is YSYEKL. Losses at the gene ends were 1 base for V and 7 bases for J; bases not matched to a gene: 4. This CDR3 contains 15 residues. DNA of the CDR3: TGCGCCAGCAGCCAAGCGATGACTAGCGGGAATGAGCAGTTCTTC. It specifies CASSQAMTSGNEQFF.

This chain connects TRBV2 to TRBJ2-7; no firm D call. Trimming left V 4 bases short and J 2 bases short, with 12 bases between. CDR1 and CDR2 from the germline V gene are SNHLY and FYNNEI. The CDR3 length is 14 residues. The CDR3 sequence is CASSANSGTYEQYF. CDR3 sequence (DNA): TGTGCCAGCAGTGCTAACAGTGGGACCTACGAGCAGTACTTC.

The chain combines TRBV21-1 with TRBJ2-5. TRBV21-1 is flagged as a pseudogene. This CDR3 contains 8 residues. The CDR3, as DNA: TGTGCCAGCAGCAGACATTTCTTC. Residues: CASSRHFF.

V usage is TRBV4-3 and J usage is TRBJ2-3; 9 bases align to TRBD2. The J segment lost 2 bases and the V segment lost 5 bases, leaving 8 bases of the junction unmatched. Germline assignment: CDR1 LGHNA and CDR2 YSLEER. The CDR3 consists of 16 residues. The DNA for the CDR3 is TGCGCCAGCAGCTTGGCGCTAGCGGGAAACACAGATACGCAGTATTTT. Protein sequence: CASSLALAGNTDTQYF.

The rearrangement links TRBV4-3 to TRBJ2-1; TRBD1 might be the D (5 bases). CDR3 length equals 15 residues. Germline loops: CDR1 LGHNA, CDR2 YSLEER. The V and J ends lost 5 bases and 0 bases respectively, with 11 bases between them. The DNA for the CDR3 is TGCGCCAGCAGCTCCCGACAGCTCTCCTACAATGAGCAGTTCTTC. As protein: CASSSRQLSYNEQFF.

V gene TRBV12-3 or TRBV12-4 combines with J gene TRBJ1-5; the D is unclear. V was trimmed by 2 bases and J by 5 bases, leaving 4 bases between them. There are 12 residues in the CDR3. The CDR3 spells CASSLLDQPQHF. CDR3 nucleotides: TGTGCCAGCAGTTTACTCGATCAGCCCCAGCATTTT.

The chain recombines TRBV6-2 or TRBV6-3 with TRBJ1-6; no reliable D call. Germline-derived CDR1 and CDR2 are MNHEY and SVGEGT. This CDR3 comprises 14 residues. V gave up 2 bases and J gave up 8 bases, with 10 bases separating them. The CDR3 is CASSYQAAHSPLHF. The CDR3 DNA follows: TGTGCCAGCAGTTACCAGGCAGCACATTCACCCCTCCACTTT.

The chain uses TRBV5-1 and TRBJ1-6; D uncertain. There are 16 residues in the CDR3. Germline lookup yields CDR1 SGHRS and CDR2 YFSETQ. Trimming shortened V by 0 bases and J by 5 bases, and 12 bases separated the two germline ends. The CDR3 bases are TGCGCCAGCAGCTTGGACGGGCGGCGGAATAATTCACCCCTCCACTTT. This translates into CASSLDGRRNNSPLHF.

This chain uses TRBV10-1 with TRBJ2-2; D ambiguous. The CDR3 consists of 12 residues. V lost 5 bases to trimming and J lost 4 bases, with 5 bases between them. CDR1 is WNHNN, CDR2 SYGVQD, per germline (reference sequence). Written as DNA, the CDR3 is TGCGCCAGCAGTTCCCTCACCGGGGAGCTGTTTTTT. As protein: CASSSLTGELFF.

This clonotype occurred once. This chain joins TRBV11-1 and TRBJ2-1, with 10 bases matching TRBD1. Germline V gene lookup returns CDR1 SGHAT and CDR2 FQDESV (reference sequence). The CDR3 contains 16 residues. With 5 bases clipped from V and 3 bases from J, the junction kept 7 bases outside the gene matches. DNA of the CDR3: TGTGCCAGCAGCCCCGGGACAGGGGCTAACTACAATGAGCAGTTCTTC. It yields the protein CASSPGTGANYNEQFF.

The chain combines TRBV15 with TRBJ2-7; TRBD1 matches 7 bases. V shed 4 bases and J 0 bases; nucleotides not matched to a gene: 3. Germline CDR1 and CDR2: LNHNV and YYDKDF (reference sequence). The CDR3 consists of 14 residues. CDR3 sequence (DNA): TGTGCCACCAGCAACAGGGGAAGCTCCTACGAGCAGTACTTC. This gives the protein CATSNRGSSYEQYF.

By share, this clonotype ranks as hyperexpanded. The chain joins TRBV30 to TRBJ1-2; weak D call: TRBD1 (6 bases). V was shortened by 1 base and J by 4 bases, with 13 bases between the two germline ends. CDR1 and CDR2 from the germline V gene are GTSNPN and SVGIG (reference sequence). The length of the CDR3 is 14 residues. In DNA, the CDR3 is TGTGCCTGGAGTGAGGGGGAGTGGAGCTATGGCTACACCTTC. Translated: CAWSEGEWSYGYTF. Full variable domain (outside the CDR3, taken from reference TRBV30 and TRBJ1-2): SQTIHQWPATLVQPVGSPLSLECTVEGTSNPNLYWYRQAAGRGLQLLFYSVGIGQISSEVPQNLSASRPQDRQFILSSKKLLLSDSGFYLCAWSEGEWSYGYTFGSGTRLTVV.

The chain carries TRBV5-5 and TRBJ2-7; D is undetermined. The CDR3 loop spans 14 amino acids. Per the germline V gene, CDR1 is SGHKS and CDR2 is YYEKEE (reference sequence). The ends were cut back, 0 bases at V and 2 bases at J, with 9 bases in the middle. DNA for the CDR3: TGTGCCAGCAGCTTGGAAGGGTCTCCCTACGAGCAGTACGTC. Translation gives CASSLEGSPYEQYV.

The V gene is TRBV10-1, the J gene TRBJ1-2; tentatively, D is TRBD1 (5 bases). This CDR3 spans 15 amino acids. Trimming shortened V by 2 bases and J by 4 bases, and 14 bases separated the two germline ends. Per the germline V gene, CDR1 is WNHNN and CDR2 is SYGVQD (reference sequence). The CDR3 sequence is CASSEGDSRVYGYTF. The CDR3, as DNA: TGCGCCAGCAGTGAGGGGGACTCTAGGGTCTATGGCTACACCTTC.